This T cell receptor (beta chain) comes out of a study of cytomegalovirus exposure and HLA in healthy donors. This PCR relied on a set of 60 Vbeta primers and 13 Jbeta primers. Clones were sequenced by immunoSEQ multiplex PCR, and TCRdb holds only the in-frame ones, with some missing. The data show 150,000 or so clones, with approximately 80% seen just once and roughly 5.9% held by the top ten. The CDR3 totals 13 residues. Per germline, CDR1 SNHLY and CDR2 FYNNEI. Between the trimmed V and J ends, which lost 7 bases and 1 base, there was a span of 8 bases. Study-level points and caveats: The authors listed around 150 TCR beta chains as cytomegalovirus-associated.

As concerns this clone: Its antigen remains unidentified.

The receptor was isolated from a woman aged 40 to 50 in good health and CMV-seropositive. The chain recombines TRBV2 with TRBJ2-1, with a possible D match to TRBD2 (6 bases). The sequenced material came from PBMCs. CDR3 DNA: TGTGCCAGCACTAGCGAATCCTACAATGAGCAGTTCTTC. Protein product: CASTSESYNEQFF.